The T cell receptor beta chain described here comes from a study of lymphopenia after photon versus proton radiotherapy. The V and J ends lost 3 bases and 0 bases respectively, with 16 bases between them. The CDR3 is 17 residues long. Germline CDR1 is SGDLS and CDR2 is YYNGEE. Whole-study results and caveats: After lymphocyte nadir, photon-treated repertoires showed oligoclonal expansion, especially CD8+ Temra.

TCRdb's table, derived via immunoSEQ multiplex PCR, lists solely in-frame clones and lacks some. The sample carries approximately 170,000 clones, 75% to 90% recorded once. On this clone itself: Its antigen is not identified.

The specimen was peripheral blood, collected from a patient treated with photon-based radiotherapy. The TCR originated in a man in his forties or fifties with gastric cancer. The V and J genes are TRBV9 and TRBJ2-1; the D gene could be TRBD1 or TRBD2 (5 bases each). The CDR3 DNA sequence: TGTGCCAGCAGCGCCTCCCGGGACCACCGCTCCTACAATGAGCAGTTCTTC. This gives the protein CASSASRDHRSYNEQFF.